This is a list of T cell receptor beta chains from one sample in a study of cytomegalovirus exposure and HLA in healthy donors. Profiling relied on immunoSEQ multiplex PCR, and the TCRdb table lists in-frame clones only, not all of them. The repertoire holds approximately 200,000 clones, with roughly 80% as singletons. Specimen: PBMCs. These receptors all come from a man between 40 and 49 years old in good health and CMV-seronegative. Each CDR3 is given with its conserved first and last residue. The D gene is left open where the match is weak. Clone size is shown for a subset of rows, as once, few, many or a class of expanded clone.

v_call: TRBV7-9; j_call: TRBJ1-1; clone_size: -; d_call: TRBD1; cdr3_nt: TGTTCCAGCAGCCGAACAGGGGCCTCTCGGTCCACTGAAGCTTTCTTT; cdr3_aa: CSSSRTGASRSTEAFF
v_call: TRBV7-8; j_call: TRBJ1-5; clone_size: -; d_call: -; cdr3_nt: TGTGCCAGCAGCTTAGAAGGTCACTATAGCAATCAGCCCCAGCATTTT; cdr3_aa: CASSLEGHYSNQPQHF
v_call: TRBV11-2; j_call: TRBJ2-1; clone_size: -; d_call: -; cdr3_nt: TGTGCCAGCAGCTTAAAACCGGGCAATGAGCAGTTCTTC; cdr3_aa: CASSLKPGNEQFF
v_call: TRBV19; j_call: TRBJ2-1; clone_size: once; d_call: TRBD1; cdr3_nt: TGTGCCAGTAGTCCTTTTGGACAGGGACAGTTCTTC; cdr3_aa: CASSPFGQGQFF
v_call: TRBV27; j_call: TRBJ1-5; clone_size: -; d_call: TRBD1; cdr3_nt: TGTGCCAGCAGTTTATTTTCAGGGGGATTTCAGCCCCAGCATTTT; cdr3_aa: CASSLFSGGFQPQHF
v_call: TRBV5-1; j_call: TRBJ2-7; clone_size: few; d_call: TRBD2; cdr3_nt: TGCGCCAGCACCGGCGGGAGGACCTGGGAAGAGCAGTACTTC; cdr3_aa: CASTGGRTWEEQYF
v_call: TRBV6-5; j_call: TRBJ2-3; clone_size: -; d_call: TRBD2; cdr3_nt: TGTGCCAGCAGTCGGAGCGGGAGGGCAGATACGCAGTATTTT; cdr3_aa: CASSRSGRADTQYF
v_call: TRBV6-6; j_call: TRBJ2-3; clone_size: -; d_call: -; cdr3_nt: TGTGCCAGCAGAAACAGGGCCTTTAGGAACACAGATACGCAGTATTTT; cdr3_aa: CASRNRAFRNTDTQYF
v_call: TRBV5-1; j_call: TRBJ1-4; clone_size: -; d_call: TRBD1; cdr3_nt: TGCGCCAGCAGCCTAGGGACAGTGAATGAAAAACTGTTTTTT; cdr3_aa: CASSLGTVNEKLFF
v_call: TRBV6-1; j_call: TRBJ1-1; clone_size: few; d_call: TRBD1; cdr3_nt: TGTGCCAGCAGTGAAGTGACAGGGGGCTTGACCACTGAAGCTTTCTTT; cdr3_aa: CASSEVTGGLTTEAFF
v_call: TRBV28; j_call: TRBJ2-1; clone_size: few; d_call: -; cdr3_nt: TGTGCCAGCAGTTTGACAGGGGCTTTTGTAGCGGGAGTGGAAAATGAGCAGTTCTTC; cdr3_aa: CASSLTGAFVAGVENEQFF
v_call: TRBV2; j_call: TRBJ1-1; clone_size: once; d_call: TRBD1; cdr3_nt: TGTGCCAGCAGTTATACCCGGGACAGGAACACTGAAGCTTTCTTT; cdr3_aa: CASSYTRDRNTEAFF
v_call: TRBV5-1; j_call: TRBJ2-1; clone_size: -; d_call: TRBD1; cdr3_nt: TGCGCCAGCAGCTTGCAGGGGGTCTCCTACAATGAGCAGTTCTTC; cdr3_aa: CASSLQGVSYNEQFF
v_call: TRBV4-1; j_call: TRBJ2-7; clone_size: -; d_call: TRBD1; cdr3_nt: TGCGCCAGCAGCCAAGAAAAGGGACAGGCCTACGAGCAGTACTTC; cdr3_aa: CASSQEKGQAYEQYF
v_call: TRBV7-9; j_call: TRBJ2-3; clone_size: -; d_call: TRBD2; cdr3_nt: TGTGCCAGCAGCTTAAATCCTAGCGGGATCACAGATACGCAGTATTTT; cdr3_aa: CASSLNPSGITDTQYF
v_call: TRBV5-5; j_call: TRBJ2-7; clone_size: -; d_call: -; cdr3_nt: TGTGCCAGCAGCCCTACCAGGGCATCCTACGAGCAGTACTTC; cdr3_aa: CASSPTRASYEQYF
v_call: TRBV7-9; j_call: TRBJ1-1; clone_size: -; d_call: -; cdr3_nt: TGTGCCAGCAGCTTTAATCGATGGGGGACTCCGAACACTGAAGCTTTCTTT; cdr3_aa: CASSFNRWGTPNTEAFF
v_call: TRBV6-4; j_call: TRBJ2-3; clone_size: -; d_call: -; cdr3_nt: TGTGCCAGCAGTGCCCCTCCCTACTATTTAAGGCAAGATACGCAGTATTTT; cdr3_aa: CASSAPPYYLRQDTQYF